This TCR beta chain was obtained from a study of blood T cell repertoires in COVID-19. Study processing details: Reference gene primer amplification in the assay estimated nucleated cell counts. The table came from immunoSEQ multiplex PCR; TCRdb's copy has only in-frame clones and leaves some out. The V and J calls and clone size were taken over from that table, and D and trimming were inferred from the DNA. The sample lists 190,000 or so clones, less than 90% occurring once. This clone was seen a single time. The length of the CDR3 is 13 residues. After removal of 4 bases from V and 1 base from J, the junction contained 2 bases not matched to a gene. From germline, CDR1 is SGHKS and CDR2 YYEKEE (reference sequence).

What was sequenced was peripheral blood. This sequence was found in a woman in her seventies with acute or convalescent COVID-19. The V call is TRBV5-5, the J call TRBJ2-7, with TRBD1 matching over 7 bases. The CDR3 DNA reads as TGTGCCAGCAGCCGACAGGGATCCTACGAGCAGTACTTC. Its protein is CASSRQGSYEQYF.